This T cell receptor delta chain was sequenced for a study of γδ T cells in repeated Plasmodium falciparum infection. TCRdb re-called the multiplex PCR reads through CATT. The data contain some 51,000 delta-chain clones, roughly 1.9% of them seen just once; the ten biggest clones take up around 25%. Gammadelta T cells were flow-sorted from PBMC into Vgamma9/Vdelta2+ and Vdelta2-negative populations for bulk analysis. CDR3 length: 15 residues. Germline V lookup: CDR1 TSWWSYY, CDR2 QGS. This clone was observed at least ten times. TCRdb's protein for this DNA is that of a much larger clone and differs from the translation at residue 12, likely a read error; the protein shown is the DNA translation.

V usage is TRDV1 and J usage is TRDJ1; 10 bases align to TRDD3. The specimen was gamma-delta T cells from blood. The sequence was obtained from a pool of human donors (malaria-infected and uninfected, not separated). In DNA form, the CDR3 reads TGTGCTCTTGGGTCCACTTATCCGCTGGGGGATAGACTCATCTTT. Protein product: CALGSTYPLGDRLIF.